This passage covers 18 T cell receptor beta chains from one sample sequenced in a study of cytomegalovirus exposure and HLA in healthy donors. Use of 60 Vbeta and 13 Jbeta primers characterized the PCR. Data came from immunoSEQ multiplex PCR; TCRdb stores just in-frame clones and leaves some out. Among hundreds of thousands of clones listed, 70% to 90% were seen once. Sequencing input: PBMCs. These receptors came from a woman younger than 35 in good health and CMV-seronegative.

The chain joins TRBV2 to TRBJ1-2; D ambiguous. CDR1 is SNHLY and CDR2 is FYNNEI in the germline V gene. The length of the CDR3 is 15 residues. The V end was cut by 4 bases, the J end by 0 bases, with 12 bases between. The CDR3 nucleotides are TGTGCCAGCAGTGTCCTGCGCTCCACTAACTATGGCTACACCTTC. Amino acids: CASSVLRSTNYGYTF.

Here the CDR3 DNA reads TGTGCCAGCACGGGGGTGGGCGAAGATACGCAGTATTTT. Amino acid sequence: CASTGVGEDTQYF. The chain has TRBV11-2 and TRBJ2-3; D may be TRBD2 (6 bases). CDR1 SGHAT and CDR2 FQNNGV come from the germline V gene. Trimming took off 7 bases at V and 5 bases at J, with 13 bases between the two ends. This CDR3 comprises 13 residues. Full variable domain (rest looked up from reference TRBV11-2 and TRBJ2-3): EAGVAQSPRYKIIEKRQSVAFWCNPISGHATLYWYQQILGQGPKLLIQFQNNGVVDDSQLPKDRFSAERLKGVDSTLKIQPAKLEDSAVYLCASTGVGEDTQYFGPGTRLTVL.

A note on this clone: Other nucleotide sequences in the sample specify the same CDR3. The CDR3 coding sequence is TGTGCCTGGAGTGTAGGCAGGGGAACTGAAGCTTTCTTT. It encodes CAWSVGRGTEAFF. The V call is TRBV30, the J call TRBJ1-1, with D perhaps matching TRBD1 (6 bases). The CDR3 has 13 residues. Germline V gives CDR1 GTSNPN, CDR2 SVGIG (reference sequence). Trimming took off 0 bases at V and 5 bases at J, with 10 bases between the two ends.

In this sample, this clone turned up once. V gene TRBV25-1 combines with J gene TRBJ2-7; 7 bases line up with TRBD2. Losses at the gene ends were 5 bases for V and 2 bases for J; bases not matched to a gene: 9. CDR1 and CDR2 from the germline V gene are MGHDK and SYGVNS. This CDR3 is built from 15 residues. The CDR3 DNA reads as TGTGCCAGCAGTATCGCGGGGGAGGGAACCTACGAGCAGTACTTC. Translated, it gives CASSIAGEGTYEQYF.

There are a few counts of this clone. The J gene is TRBJ1-4, the V gene TRBV25-1, with 11 bases identical to TRBD1. The CDR3 spans 15 residues. After removal of 8 bases from V and 0 bases from J, the junction contained 2 bases not matched to a gene. Germline CDR1 reads MGHDK; CDR2 reads SYGVNS. CDR3 region: CASGDRGATNEKLFF. The CDR3 DNA reads TGTGCCAGCGGGGACAGGGGGGCAACTAATGAAAAACTGTTTTTT.

J is TRBJ1-5 and V is TRBV19; D possibly corresponds to TRBD1 (5 bases). V lost 7 bases and J lost 3, with 10 bases in between. The CDR3 sequence is 13 residues long. Germline loops: CDR1 LNHDA, CDR2 SQIVND (reference sequence). CDR3 coding DNA: TGTGCCAGTACATGGGGGGTCAATCAGCCCCAGCATTTT. Translating it yields CASTWGVNQPQHF.

This clone was seen more than once but under ten times. V is TRBV9 and J is TRBJ2-7; 8 positions agree with TRBD2. Per germline, CDR1 SGDLS and CDR2 YYNGEE. The ends lost 1 base at V and 3 bases at J; junction bases unmatched: 9. CDR3 length equals 16 residues. The CDR3 sequence: CASSVFFKRGFYEQYF. The CDR3 bases are TGTGCCAGCAGCGTATTCTTCAAGCGGGGGTTCTACGAGCAGTACTTC.

This sequence joins TRBV19 and TRBJ1-2; a weak D match, TRBD1 (6 bases). The CDR3 covers 15 residues. The germline CDR1 and CDR2 sequences are LNHDA and SQIVND (reference sequence). V was pared by 7 bases and J by 4 bases, with 19 bases between. The chain's CDR3 is CASTSLRQDLYGYTF. The CDR3 DNA sequence: TGTGCCAGTACCAGTTTAAGACAGGATCTCTATGGCTACACCTTC.

The gene calls are TRBV19 and TRBJ2-7, with D possibly TRBD2 on 6 matching bases. Deletions cut 5 bases from V and 1 base from J, with 15 bases between. CDR1 LNHDA and CDR2 SQIVND come from the germline V gene (reference sequence). The CDR3 sequence is 15 residues long. In DNA, the CDR3 is TGTGCCAGTAGTTGGGAAGCGGGCCCTTCCTACGAGCAGTACTTC. Translating gives CASSWEAGPSYEQYF.

A single count supports this clone. The chain carries TRBV27 and TRBJ1-1; the D gene is possibly TRBD1 (5 bases). Germline CDR1 reads MNHEY; CDR2 reads SMNVEV (reference sequence). Trimming pared 5 bases from V and 3 bases from J, leaving 13 bases between. CDR3 size: 14 residues. The CDR3 bases are TGTGCCAGCAGTCCCCTACGGGGGGACACTGAAGCTTTCTTT. Translated, it gives CASSPLRGDTEAFF.

The sample holds a few counts of this clone. This rearrangement joins TRBV6-6 to TRBJ1-3; TRBD1 is a possible D gene (5 bases). The CDR3 totals 13 residues. Germline V CDR1 and CDR2: MNHNY, SVGAGI (reference sequence). Trimming left V 5 bases short and J 1 base short, with 6 bases between. In nucleotides, the CDR3 is TGTGCCAGCAGTCAGGGTTCTGGAAACACCATATATTTT. Translation: CASSQGSGNTIYF.

This clone was recorded once. The genes are TRBV21-1 and TRBJ2-7; the table gives TRBD2 as D, unverified against the DNA. TRBV21-1 is tagged as a pseudogene. The CDR3 length is 12 residues. The CDR3 DNA is TGTGCCAGCAGCAAAGACCCGCGCGAGCAGTACTTC. Translation gives CASSKDPREQYF.

The chain joins TRBV15 to TRBJ1-2, with TRBD1 identical over 8 bases. This CDR3 contains 15 residues. Germline V gene lookup returns CDR1 LNHNV and CDR2 YYDKDF (reference sequence). J lost 4 bases, V lost 1 base, and 5 bases had no gene match. The DNA of the CDR3 is TGTGCCACCAGCAGAGGGCAGGACAGGGCCTATGGCTACACCTTC. Translated: CATSRGQDRAYGYTF.

This clone was detected only a few times. The V call is TRBV6-5, the J call TRBJ1-1; D not certain. V dropped 6 bases and J dropped 4 bases, with 12 bases sitting between them. The germline gives CDR1 MNHEY, CDR2 SVGAGI. CDR3 length: 13 amino acids. CDR3 sequence reads: CASRTTLSTEAFF. CDR3 nucleotides: TGTGCCAGCAGGACAACGCTATCCACTGAAGCTTTCTTT.

This chain links TRBV11-2 with TRBJ1-1; no firm D call. The CDR3 runs 13 residues. Looked up from germline, CDR1 is SGHAT and CDR2 is FQNNGV. Trimming pared 1 base from V and 10 bases from J, leaving 13 bases between. This chain's CDR3 is CASSLATGSGAFF. The CDR3 DNA follows: TGTGCCAGCAGCTTAGCAACCGGGAGCGGAGCTTTCTTT. The full variable domain, rest sourced from reference TRBV11-2 and TRBJ1-1, is EAGVAQSPRYKIIEKRQSVAFWCNPISGHATLYWYQQILGQGPKLLIQFQNNGVVDDSQLPKDRFSAERLKGVDSTLKIQPAKLEDSAVYLCASSLATGSGAFFGQGTRLTVV.

The chain has TRBV16 and TRBJ1-2, with D possibly being TRBD1 (5 bases). CDR1 is KGHSY, CDR2 FQNENV, per germline. There are 14 residues in the CDR3. V shed 4 bases and J shed 2 bases, with 11 bases lying between them. CDR3 coding DNA: TGTGCCAGCAGCCCACCGCGGGGGAACTATGGCTACACCTTC. Its translation is CASSPPRGNYGYTF.

The chain employs TRBV14 and TRBJ1-1, with a tentative D call TRBD1 (5 bases). V lost 4 bases and J lost 5, with 17 bases in between. The CDR3 sequence is 15 residues long. In germline, CDR1 is SGHDN, CDR2 FVKESK. The CDR3 region is CASSLQGDSGTEAFF. The CDR3 coding sequence is TGTGCCAGCAGCCTACAAGGAGACAGTGGGACTGAAGCTTTCTTT.

The chain employs TRBV30 and TRBJ1-2, with D possibly being TRBD1 (5 bases). V was pared by 4 bases and J by 2 bases, with 17 bases between. Germline CDR1 reads GTSNPN; CDR2 reads SVGIG (reference sequence). The CDR3 runs to 15 residues. Here the CDR3 DNA reads TGTGCCTGGATCTGGCGGGGGTACTCCAACTATGGCTACACCTTC. It specifies CAWIWRGYSNYGYTF.